This TCR beta chain comes out of a study of human T cells and chemical hapten exposure. Broader study findings: No alteration of TCRs above 1 in 1000 frequency was seen with DPC sensitization. With patch test score, the counts of PT1 expanded TCRs showed a positive correlation. Because they had alopecia, donors may respond immunologically unlike healthy people.

TCRdb re-derived calls from the RACE reads in MiXCR, one entry per CDR3 protein. The sample has around 160,000 distinct CDR3 sequences; roughly 15% are singletons. Turning to this clonotype: What it recognizes is unknown.

Documented time point: patch test 1, 2 weeks after DPC sensitization. The treatment denotes: therapeutic diphenylcyclopropenone sensitization with weekly scalp DPC. Phlebotomy was performed prior to application of every patch test. The specimen comprised whole blood, sampled in connection with sensitization to the hapten diphenylcyclopropenone (DPC). This clonotype was sampled from a woman under 40 with alopecia areata. Some clones in this sample may be carry-over from other donors' samples.

CDR3 DNA: TGTGCCAGCGGTGATCGTGCCTACGAGCAGTACTTC. Encoded protein: CASGDRAYEQYF. The genes are TRBV6-2 or TRBV6-3 and TRBJ2-7; the D is unclear. The CDR3 runs to 12 residues. V lost 8 bases to trimming and J lost 2 bases, with 10 bases between them. Germline lookup yields CDR1 MNHEY and CDR2 SVGEGT.